A selection of T cell receptor beta chains follows, all from one sample in a study of Ad26.COV2.S vaccination and SARS-CoV-2 variants. The data were produced by immunoSEQ multiplex PCR, yet TCRdb's version contains in-frame clones alone and is incomplete. The table includes 350,000 to 450,000 clones, about 88% detected once. The sequencing used peripheral blood, collected in a trial of Ad26.COV2.S vaccine versus placebo. These receptors were collected from a person aged 18-65 years who received the Ad26.COV2.S COVID-19 vaccine or a placebo. The CDR3 runs from the conserved cysteine through the conserved F or W. Fields, in order: J gene, D gene, clone size, CDR3 length, V gene, CDR3 DNA, CDR3 protein. A D gene is named only where the DNA matches it firmly. Not every row has a clone size; where given, it reads once, few, many or a size class.

J gene: TRBJ2-7
D gene: .
clone size: .
CDR3 length: 13
V gene: TRBV19
CDR3 DNA: TGTGCCAGTAGCCCCACACGGCTCTACGAGCAGTACTTC
CDR3 protein: CASSPTRLYEQYF

J gene: TRBJ2-3
D gene: TRBD1
clone size: once
CDR3 length: 16
V gene: TRBV6-2/TRBV6-3
CDR3 DNA: TGTGCCAGCAGTTACTCCCGACAGGGGCGCACAGATACGCAGTATTTT
CDR3 protein: CASSYSRQGRTDTQYF

J gene: TRBJ2-6
D gene: .
clone size: .
CDR3 length: 15
V gene: TRBV6-2/TRBV6-3
CDR3 DNA: TGTGCCAGCAGTTACACAAGCTCTGGGGCCAACGTCCTGACTTTC
CDR3 protein: CASSYTSSGANVLTF

J gene: TRBJ2-7
D gene: .
clone size: .
CDR3 length: 17
V gene: TRBV28
CDR3 DNA: TGTGCCAGCATTGGGACTGGAGAGGGCAGAGCCTCCTACGAGCAGTACTTC
CDR3 protein: CASIGTGEGRASYEQYF

J gene: TRBJ1-1
D gene: .
clone size: .
CDR3 length: 12
V gene: TRBV11-2
CDR3 DNA: TGTGCCAGCAGCTTACGGGGCACTGAAGCTTTCTTT
CDR3 protein: CASSLRGTEAFF

J gene: TRBJ1-5
D gene: .
clone size: .
CDR3 length: 16
V gene: TRBV28
CDR3 DNA: TGTGCCAGCAGTTATTATCGCAGGGTGGGCAATCAGCCCCAGCATTTT
CDR3 protein: CASSYYRRVGNQPQHF

J gene: TRBJ1-2
D gene: .
clone size: .
CDR3 length: 14
V gene: TRBV11-2
CDR3 DNA: TGTGCCAGCAGCTTAGAACGGGCAGCCTATGGCTACACCTTC
CDR3 protein: CASSLERAAYGYTF

J gene: TRBJ1-2
D gene: .
clone size: .
CDR3 length: 11
V gene: TRBV7-9
CDR3 DNA: TGTGCCAGCAGCCGACTCTTGGACTACACCTTC
CDR3 protein: CASSRLLDYTF

J gene: TRBJ2-5
D gene: TRBD2
clone size: once
CDR3 length: 17
V gene: TRBV7-9
CDR3 DNA: TGTGCCAGCACCATCCTCTCGAGCGGGAGCAAACAAGAGACCCAGTACTTC
CDR3 protein: CASTILSSGSKQETQYF

J gene: TRBJ2-1
D gene: .
clone size: .
CDR3 length: 15
V gene: TRBV6-1
CDR3 DNA: TGTGCCAGCAGTGAGGTGGCAGGGGCTAGGGATGAGCAGTTCTTC
CDR3 protein: CASSEVAGARDEQFF

J gene: TRBJ1-1
D gene: .
clone size: once
CDR3 length: 13
V gene: TRBV6-2/TRBV6-3
CDR3 DNA: TGTGCCAGCAGTTACGATCATGGCACTGAAGCTTTCTTT
CDR3 protein: CASSYDHGTEAFF

J gene: TRBJ2-1
D gene: .
clone size: .
CDR3 length: 11
V gene: TRBV7-3
CDR3 DNA: TGTGCCAGCAGCTTAGCGGGTGAGCAGTTCTTC
CDR3 protein: CASSLAGEQFF

J gene: TRBJ2-1
D gene: .
clone size: .
CDR3 length: 16
V gene: TRBV14
CDR3 DNA: TGTGCCAGCGCACCAGGGGAACGGCGGGAGTACAATGAGCAGTTCTTC
CDR3 protein: CASAPGERREYNEQFF

J gene: TRBJ2-7
D gene: .
clone size: .
CDR3 length: 13
V gene: TRBV6-5
CDR3 DNA: TGTGCCAGCAGTTATCTCCGGGGAAGCGAGCAGTACTTC
CDR3 protein: CASSYLRGSEQYF

J gene: TRBJ2-1
D gene: .
clone size: .
CDR3 length: 13
V gene: TRBV18
CDR3 DNA: TGTGCCAGCTCACCCGAGCTAGGCCATGAGCAGTTCTTC
CDR3 protein: CASSPELGHEQFF

J gene: TRBJ2-7
D gene: .
clone size: .
CDR3 length: 16
V gene: TRBV3-1/TRBV3-2
CDR3 DNA: TGTGCCAGCAGCCAAGGAACGGGGGCTCACACCTACGAGCAGTACTTC
CDR3 protein: CASSQGTGAHTYEQYF

J gene: TRBJ2-3
D gene: .
clone size: .
CDR3 length: 14
V gene: TRBV28
CDR3 DNA: TGTGCCAGCAGTCAGGGCCCAAGCCCAGATACGCAGTATTTT
CDR3 protein: CASSQGPSPDTQYF

J gene: TRBJ1-1
D gene: .
clone size: .
CDR3 length: 13
V gene: TRBV11-2
CDR3 DNA: TGTGCCAGCAGCTTAGGGGGATCTGGGGAAGCTTTCTTT
CDR3 protein: CASSLGGSGEAFF

J gene: TRBJ2-7
D gene: TRBD1
clone size: .
CDR3 length: 14
V gene: TRBV7-8
CDR3 DNA: TGTGCCAGCAGCTTAGCGGGACAGACCTACGAGCAGTACTTC
CDR3 protein: CASSLAGQTYEQYF

J gene: TRBJ2-3
D gene: .
clone size: .
CDR3 length: 16
V gene: TRBV19
CDR3 DNA: TGTGCCAGTAGTATAACACAGGGTTTCGGCACAGATACGCAGTATTTT
CDR3 protein: CASSITQGFGTDTQYF

J gene: TRBJ1-3
D gene: .
clone size: .
CDR3 length: 14
V gene: TRBV3-1/TRBV3-2
CDR3 DNA: TGTGCCAGCAGCCAGGGGGCGCGTGGAAACACCATATATTTT
CDR3 protein: CASSQGARGNTIYF

J gene: TRBJ2-1
D gene: TRBD1
clone size: .
CDR3 length: 16
V gene: TRBV28
CDR3 DNA: TGTGCCAGCAGACCCACGGACAGGGGTGCCTACAATGAGCAGTTCTTC
CDR3 protein: CASRPTDRGAYNEQFF

J gene: TRBJ1-1
D gene: .
clone size: .
CDR3 length: 13
V gene: TRBV19
CDR3 DNA: TGTGCCAGTAGTATCCCGTGGGACACTGAAGCTTTCTTT
CDR3 protein: CASSIPWDTEAFF

J gene: TRBJ2-5
D gene: TRBD2
clone size: .
CDR3 length: 16
V gene: TRBV5-4
CDR3 DNA: TGTGCCAGCAGCCGATCGGGAGGGCCGCCTCAAGAGACCCAGTACTTC
CDR3 protein: CASSRSGGPPQETQYF

J gene: TRBJ1-1
D gene: TRBD1
clone size: .
CDR3 length: 14
V gene: TRBV28
CDR3 DNA: TGTGCCAGCAGTGAACAGGGGGGAGGGACTGAAGCTTTCTTT
CDR3 protein: CASSEQGGGTEAFF

J gene: TRBJ2-1
D gene: TRBD2
clone size: once
CDR3 length: 16
V gene: TRBV6-5
CDR3 DNA: TGTGCCAGCAGTTACTCCGTGGGGACTAGCGTTTATGAGCAGTTCTTC
CDR3 protein: CASSYSVGTSVYEQFF

J gene: TRBJ1-1
D gene: .
clone size: once
CDR3 length: 17
V gene: TRBV5-4
CDR3 DNA: TGTGCCAGCAGAAAATTGCAGGGGAGTGGGGTGGACACTGAAGCTTTCTTT
CDR3 protein: CASRKLQGSGVDTEAFF

J gene: TRBJ2-1
D gene: .
clone size: .
CDR3 length: 16
V gene: TRBV9
CDR3 DNA: TGTGCCAGCAGCGTAGTACCGGGGGGCGCCGGGGTTGAGCAGTTCTTC
CDR3 protein: CASSVVPGGAGVEQFF

J gene: TRBJ2-2
D gene: TRBD1
clone size: .
CDR3 length: 14
V gene: TRBV3-1/TRBV3-2
CDR3 DNA: TGTGCCAGCAGCCAGTCCGGGACAGCCGGGGAGCTGTTTTTT
CDR3 protein: CASSQSGTAGELFF

J gene: TRBJ1-2
D gene: .
clone size: .
CDR3 length: 12
V gene: TRBV19
CDR3 DNA: TGTGCCAGTATGGATTTAAACTATGGCTACACCTTC
CDR3 protein: CASMDLNYGYTF

J gene: TRBJ2-7
D gene: .
clone size: .
CDR3 length: 13
V gene: TRBV5-1
CDR3 DNA: TGCGCCAGCAGCGGCCCTAGCTCCTACGAGCAGTACTTC
CDR3 protein: CASSGPSSYEQYF

J gene: TRBJ1-5
D gene: .
clone size: once
CDR3 length: 17
V gene: TRBV5-6
CDR3 DNA: TGTGCCAGCAGCCCATTCGGCGGGGGACTTCCCAATCAGCCCCAGCATTTT
CDR3 protein: CASSPFGGGLPNQPQHF

J gene: TRBJ1-2
D gene: TRBD1
clone size: once
CDR3 length: 14
V gene: TRBV29-1
CDR3 DNA: TGCAGCGCTGAGGGGACAGGCCTTTTCGGGGGCTACACCTTC
CDR3 protein: CSAEGTGLFGGYTF

J gene: TRBJ1-1
D gene: TRBD1
clone size: .
CDR3 length: 15
V gene: TRBV5-1
CDR3 DNA: TGCGCCAGCAGCTTGGACGGGGTCGGGACAGGGGAAGCTTTCTTT
CDR3 protein: CASSLDGVGTGEAFF

J gene: TRBJ2-7
D gene: .
clone size: .
CDR3 length: 15
V gene: TRBV6-5
CDR3 DNA: TGTGCCAGCAGTTCAGCACAGACTAGGGGTAACGAGCAGTACTTC
CDR3 protein: CASSSAQTRGNEQYF

J gene: TRBJ2-3
D gene: TRBD1
clone size: .
CDR3 length: 15
V gene: TRBV6-5
CDR3 DNA: TGTGCCAGCAGGAGCACAGGGGCCAACACAGATACGCAGTATTTT
CDR3 protein: CASRSTGANTDTQYF

J gene: TRBJ2-1
D gene: TRBD2
clone size: once
CDR3 length: 17
V gene: TRBV9
CDR3 DNA: TGTGCCAGCAGCGTTGACCAAGCGGGGGGATTCTACAATGAGCAGTTCTTC
CDR3 protein: CASSVDQAGGFYNEQFF

J gene: TRBJ2-1
D gene: .
clone size: .
CDR3 length: 13
V gene: TRBV13
CDR3 DNA: TGTGCCAGCAGCCAAGACAGGCACAATGAGCAGTTCTTC
CDR3 protein: CASSQDRHNEQFF

J gene: TRBJ2-7
D gene: .
clone size: .
CDR3 length: 13
V gene: TRBV9
CDR3 DNA: TGTGCCAGCAGCCCTTCCGGGGTCTACGAGCAGTACTTC
CDR3 protein: CASSPSGVYEQYF

J gene: TRBJ1-3
D gene: .
clone size: .
CDR3 length: 16
V gene: TRBV18
CDR3 DNA: TGTGCCAGCTCACCTAATAACAGGCCTACTGGAAACACCATATATTTT
CDR3 protein: CASSPNNRPTGNTIYF

J gene: TRBJ2-7
D gene: TRBD1
clone size: .
CDR3 length: 13
V gene: TRBV28
CDR3 DNA: TGTGCCAGCAGTCCTGGACAGGGGTACGAGCAGTACTTC
CDR3 protein: CASSPGQGYEQYF

J gene: TRBJ2-3
D gene: .
clone size: .
CDR3 length: 12
V gene: TRBV7-9
CDR3 DNA: TGTGCCAGCAGCATAGACAGCTTAGGGCAGTATTTT
CDR3 protein: CASSIDSLGQYF

J gene: TRBJ1-6
D gene: TRBD1
clone size: .
CDR3 length: 15
V gene: TRBV28
CDR3 DNA: TGTGCCAGCAGTTTAATAGGGACAGCCAATTCACCCCTCCACTTT
CDR3 protein: CASSLIGTANSPLHF

J gene: TRBJ2-7
D gene: .
clone size: .
CDR3 length: 15
V gene: TRBV4-3
CDR3 DNA: TGCGCCAGCAGCCTCAGGACGGAGAGCTCCTACGAGCAGTACTTC
CDR3 protein: CASSLRTESSYEQYF

J gene: TRBJ1-3
D gene: TRBD1
clone size: .
CDR3 length: 16
V gene: TRBV18
CDR3 DNA: TGTGCCAGCTCACCAGGACAGGGAAGCTCTGGAAACACCATATATTTT
CDR3 protein: CASSPGQGSSGNTIYF

J gene: TRBJ2-2
D gene: TRBD2
clone size: .
CDR3 length: 16
V gene: TRBV7-8
CDR3 DNA: TGTGCCAGCAGCTTAGCGCAACTAGCGGGAGCCGGGGAGCTGTTTTTT
CDR3 protein: CASSLAQLAGAGELFF